A single sample is the source of the 22 T cell receptor beta chains below, sequenced in a study of early T cells in non-severe SARS-CoV-2 infection. TCRdb recomputed calls from the 5' RACE reads with MiXCR, one row per CDR3 protein. The table lists 35,000 to 40,000 distinct CDR3 sequences, roughly 5.6% of them singletons, with roughly 29% in the top ten. The material sequenced was whole blood. These TCRs come from an adult who was a healthcare worker with PCR-confirmed SARS-CoV-2 infection or an uninfected control (not recorded which).

The CDR3 here is CASSLSPRYDEQFF. DNA of the CDR3: TGCGCCAGCAGCTTAAGCCCCCGGTACGATGAGCAGTTCTTC. This sequence joins TRBV5-1 and TRBJ2-1; D is uncertain. Trimming removed 2 bases at V and 8 bases at J, with 14 bases between. From germline, CDR1 is SGHRS and CDR2 YFSETQ. The CDR3 consists of 14 residues.

This clonotype was found many times. This chain connects TRBV6-5 to TRBJ2-3; D is ambiguous. CDR3 length: 15 amino acids. The germline V gene has CDR1 MNHEY and CDR2 SVGAGI. V was cut by 0 bases and J by 1 base, with 8 bases left in between. CDR3 coding DNA: TGTGCCAGCAGTTACTCAGGGTTGCGCACAGATACGCAGTATTTT. This encodes CASSYSGLRTDTQYF.

This clonotype was found a few times. A read error is possible here, since a much larger clone lies one base away. The chain couples TRBV10-1 to TRBJ1-2; 7 bases agree with TRBD1. CDR1 is WNHNN, CDR2 SYGVQD, per germline (reference sequence). This CDR3 has 15 amino acids. The CDR3 loop is CASGESGGTDYDYTF. The CDR3 bases are TGCGCCAGTGGGGAGTCAGGGGGTACGGACTATGACTACACCTTC.

At least ten counts were recorded for this clonotype. The rearrangement joins TRBV4-2 to TRBJ2-3; D perhaps matches TRBD1 (5 bases). Germline loops: CDR1 LGHNA, CDR2 YNFKEQ. Trimming shortened V by 3 bases and J by 2 bases, and 24 bases separated the two germline ends. This CDR3 is 19 amino acids long. This CDR3 is CASSQADSEAKGNTDTQYF. The CDR3 DNA reads as TGTGCCAGCAGCCAGGCCGACTCCGAAGCAAAGGGGAACACAGATACGCAGTATTTT.

This clonotype showed up just a few times. The chain uses TRBV20-1 and TRBJ2-1; 10 nucleotides line up with TRBD2. J was trimmed by 3 bases and V by 3 bases; bases with no gene match: 8. Germline V gene sequence: CDR1 DFQATT, CDR2 SNEGSKA (reference sequence). The CDR3 extends over 16 amino acids. In nucleotides, the CDR3 is TGCAGTGCTAGGGCTAGCGGGGGCCAAAACTACAATGAGCAGTTCTTC. Encoded protein: CSARASGGQNYNEQFF.

This clonotype was counted ten times or more. The gene calls are TRBV29-1 and TRBJ2-3, with 9 bases matching TRBD2. The CDR3 has 13 residues. The ends lost 3 bases at V and 9 bases at J; junction bases unmatched: 7. In germline, CDR1 is SQVTM, CDR2 ANQGSEA. In DNA form, the CDR3 reads TGCAGCGTTGAGGGACTAGCTGGGGTAACGCAGTATTTT. Translating it yields CSVEGLAGVTQYF.

This clonotype was seen repeatedly, ten times or more. The rearrangement links TRBV6-2 or TRBV6-3 to TRBJ2-2; D assignment may be TRBD1 or TRBD2 (5 bases each). Per the germline V gene, CDR1 is MNHEY and CDR2 is SVGEGT. The CDR3 has 15 residues. The V and J ends lost 4 bases and 1 base respectively, with 10 bases between them. The DNA of the CDR3 is TGTGCCAGCAGTTCTGGGACGGGGAACACCGGGGAGCTGTTTTTT. Translating it yields CASSSGTGNTGELFF.

This clonotype was counted at least ten times. The rearrangement links TRBV12-3 or TRBV12-4 to TRBJ2-2; D ambiguous. V was clipped by 1 base and J by 2 bases, with 11 bases between them. The CDR3 has 16 amino acids. The CDR3 spells CASSLVRQSNTGELFF. In DNA form, the CDR3 reads TGTGCCAGCAGTTTAGTGAGGCAGTCAAACACCGGGGAGCTGTTTTTT.

J is TRBJ2-7 and V is TRBV5-1; D remains unclear. The V end lost 0 bases, the J end lost 3 bases, and 10 bases lay between the germline ends. The CDR3 loop spans 14 amino acids. The germline V gene encodes CDR1 SGHRS and CDR2 YFSETQ. CDR3 sequence: CASSLGGDLYEQYF. The CDR3 nucleotides are TGCGCCAGCAGCTTGGGCGGAGACCTCTACGAGCAGTACTTC. Full variable domain (rest looked up from reference TRBV5-1 and TRBJ2-7): KAGVTQTPRYLIKTRGQQVTLSCSPISGHRSVSWYQQTPGQGLQFLFEYFSETQRNKGNFPGRFSGRQFSNSRSEMNVSTLELGDSALYLCASSLGGDLYEQYFGPGTRLTVT.

This clonotype has a count of ten or more. The gene calls are TRBV7-2 and TRBJ2-1; 8 bases are a match to TRBD1. J gave up 7 bases and V 0 bases, and 2 bases lay outside the gene matches. CDR3 length: 14 amino acids. The V gene's germline CDR1 is SGHTA and CDR2 FQGNSA. The CDR3 sequence: CASSLATGANEQFF. The CDR3, as DNA: TGTGCCAGCAGCTTAGCGACAGGGGCGAATGAGCAGTTCTTC.

This clonotype was counted at least ten times. The genes are TRBV5-1 and TRBJ1-2, with a weak D call TRBD1 (6 bases). Trimming pared 3 bases from V and 4 bases from J, leaving 16 bases between. Germline-derived CDR1 and CDR2 are SGHRS and YFSETQ. The CDR3 covers 15 residues. The CDR3 coding sequence is TGCGCCAGCAGCTCGGACAGTCGGGCAAGCTATGGCTACACCTTC. This encodes CASSSDSRASYGYTF.

This clonotype appeared many times. The chain recombines TRBV7-8 with TRBJ2-3; no firm D call. The CDR3 spans 10 residues. With 5 bases removed from V and 5 bases from J, the gap between germline ends came to 2 bases. Germline V lookup: CDR1 SGHVS, CDR2 FQNEAQ. Here the CDR3 DNA reads TGTGCCAGCAGCGGAGATACGCAGTATTTT. Protein product: CASSGDTQYF.

The genes are TRBV6-1 and TRBJ2-1; 11 bases line up with TRBD2. The V gene's germline CDR1 is MNHNS and CDR2 SASEGT. The CDR3 is 15 amino acids. The junction had 6 bases not matched to a gene; V was cut back by 5 bases and J by 6 bases. CDR3 in DNA: TGTGCCAGCAGTCCTATTAGCGGGAGGGTCAATGAGCAGTTCTTC. Translating it yields CASSPISGRVNEQFF.

This clonotype was recorded at least ten times. The chain links TRBV20-1 to TRBJ2-2, with a tentative D call TRBD1 (5 bases). The CDR3 is 12 residues long. Trimming took 4 bases from V and 7 from J, leaving 10 bases between them. CDR1 is DFQATT, CDR2 SNEGSKA, per germline (reference sequence). The CDR3 here is CSATGLGGELFF. The CDR3 coding sequence is TGCAGTGCTACAGGGTTGGGCGGGGAGCTGTTTTTT.

V gene TRBV5-1 combines with J gene TRBJ1-2, with D possibly TRBD1 on 5 matching bases. The CDR3 length is 13 residues. Germline CDR1 is SGHRS and CDR2 is YFSETQ. Trimming took 1 base from V and 7 from J, leaving 11 bases between them. The CDR3 bases are TGCGCCAGCAGCTTGATTGGGACGTCTGGCTACACCTTC. It codes for CASSLIGTSGYTF.

The sample holds many counts of this clonotype. This rearrangement joins TRBV12-5 to TRBJ2-3, with D unclear. V was clipped by 8 bases and J by 6 bases, with 9 bases between them. Germline CDR1 LGHNT, CDR2 FRNRAP. The CDR3 is 11 residues long. The CDR3 region is CASLSGDTQYF. CDR3 nucleotides: TGTGCTAGTTTAAGTGGTGATACGCAGTATTTT. The variable domain in full, completed from reference TRBV12-5 and TRBJ2-3, reads DARVTQTPRHKVTEMGQEVTMRCQPILGHNTVFWYRQTMMQGLELLAYFRNRAPLDDSGMPKDRFSAEMPDATLATLKIQPSEPRDSAVYFCASLSGDTQYFGPGTRLTVL.

This clonotype was observed a few times. The V call is TRBV5-1, the J call TRBJ2-7; 8 nucleotides line up with TRBD2. V trimming: 5 bases; J trimming: 0 bases; junction bases outside the gene matches: 7. Germline CDR1 and CDR2: SGHRS and YFSETQ. CDR3 length equals 15 residues. CDR3 sequence: CASSFDGRASYEQYF. In nucleotides, the CDR3 is TGCGCCAGCAGTTTCGACGGGAGGGCCTCCTACGAGCAGTACTTC.

This clonotype came up many times. The chain is built from TRBV6-1 and TRBJ2-3; D remains ambiguous. This CDR3 contains 14 residues. CDR1 is MNHNS and CDR2 is SASEGT in the germline V gene. V gave up 1 base and J gave up 4 bases, with 9 bases separating them. The DNA for the CDR3 is TGTGCCAGCAGTGAAGGGTTAGTCCCAGATACGCAGTATTTT. It encodes CASSEGLVPDTQYF.

This clonotype was detected a few times. The gene calls are TRBV7-6 and TRBJ2-7, with 10 bases fitting TRBD1. The CDR3 loop spans 14 amino acids. V shed 5 bases, J shed 6 bases, and the junction held 7 bases outside the gene matches. Germline CDR1 and CDR2: SGHVS and FNYEAQ. CDR3 in DNA: TGTGCCAGCAGCCCCGGGACAGGGGTGAGCGAGCAGTACTTC. The encoded protein is CASSPGTGVSEQYF.

This clonotype was observed a handful of times. The chain links TRBV7-9 to TRBJ2-1; 7 bases agree with TRBD2. Looked up from germline, CDR1 is SEHNR and CDR2 is FQNEAQ (reference sequence). V trimming: 5 bases; J trimming: 9 bases; junction bases outside the gene matches: 7. The CDR3 has 13 residues. The CDR3 protein is CASSVNAGVEQFF. As DNA, the CDR3 is TGTGCCAGCAGCGTAAACGCGGGGGTTGAGCAGTTCTTC.

This clonotype has at least ten counts. The rearrangement links TRBV29-1 to TRBJ2-2, with D possibly being TRBD2 (5 bases). The CDR3 extends over 16 amino acids. Germline CDR1 reads SQVTM; CDR2 reads ANQGSEA. V lost 5 bases to trimming and J lost 3 bases, with 19 bases between them. CDR3 amino acids: CSVTSGRGSYTGELFF. In nucleotides, the CDR3 is TGCAGCGTTACCTCTGGGAGAGGGTCATACACCGGGGAGCTGTTTTTT.

The genes are TRBV2 and TRBJ2-7, with D possibly being TRBD1 (5 bases). Trimming took off 10 bases at V and 3 bases at J, with 19 bases between the two ends. Germline assignment: CDR1 SNHLY and CDR2 FYNNEI. The CDR3 spans 14 residues. As DNA, the CDR3 is TGTGCCACCAAGGGGTGGGCTAGTCTCTACGAGCAGTACTTC. Translation: CATKGWASLYEQYF.